This entry lists 21 T cell receptor beta chains sequenced from one sample in a study of CD8 T cells in ankylosing spondylitis. TCRdb re-called the 5' RACE reads through MiXCR, storing one row per CDR3 protein. Found here are some 140,000 distinct CDR3 sequences, roughly 8.4% of them singletons; the top ten hold less than 7.5%. The specimen sequenced was synovial fluid, either unsorted or a sorted T cell fraction (not recorded which). These receptors all come from a male donor with ankylosing spondylitis.

The chain combines TRBV20-1 with TRBJ2-1; 7 bases map to TRBD1. CDR1 is DFQATT and CDR2 is SNEGSKA in the germline V gene (reference sequence). The CDR3 contains 14 residues. J gave up 3 bases and V 5 bases, and 7 bases lay outside the gene matches. The CDR3 loop is CSAQDRNIYNEQFF. CDR3 DNA sequence: TGCAGTGCTCAGGACAGGAATATCTACAATGAGCAGTTCTTC.

This chain joins TRBV5-6 and TRBJ2-5; 7 bases match TRBD1. Per the germline V gene, CDR1 is SGHDT and CDR2 is YYEEEE. The length of the CDR3 is 14 residues. V lost 5 bases, J lost 5 bases, and 9 bases stayed unmatched. CDR3 bases: TGTGCCAGCAGGGCCGGGACAGCGAAGGAGACCCAGTACTTC. This encodes CASRAGTAKETQYF.

The CDR3 region has the DNA TGCAGTGCTAGAGGGGCTATAACAGATACGCAGTATTTT. Translating gives CSARGAITDTQYF. The chain links TRBV20-1 to TRBJ2-3; D is uncertain. V shed 1 base and J shed 3 bases, with 8 bases lying between them. Germline V gives CDR1 DFQATT, CDR2 SNEGSKA (reference sequence). The CDR3 consists of 13 residues.

This clonotype has a count of ten or more. This chain links TRBV3-1 with TRBJ2-7; D perhaps matches TRBD1 (5 bases). The CDR3 runs to 12 residues. V was pared by 4 bases and J by 1 base, with 5 bases between. Germline V CDR1 and CDR2: LGHDT, YNNKEL (reference sequence). The CDR3 is CASSRQSYEQYF. The DNA of the CDR3 is TGTGCCAGCAGCCGACAGTCCTACGAGCAGTACTTC.

The chain carries TRBV11-2 and TRBJ1-1, with D unclear. V was cut by 3 bases and J by 1 base, with 6 bases left in between. In germline, CDR1 is SGHAT, CDR2 FQNNGV. This CDR3 comprises 13 residues. In DNA, the CDR3 is TGTGCCAGCAGCTTTACAGCGAACACTGAAGCTTTCTTT. Translation gives CASSFTANTEAFF.

This clonotype was counted only a few times. V and J are TRBV3-1 and TRBJ1-1, with D possibly TRBD1 on 6 matching bases. CDR3 length: 12 residues. The germline V gene has CDR1 LGHDT and CDR2 YNNKEL (reference sequence). The V gene lost 4 bases and the J gene lost 11 bases, with 14 bases spanning the gap. The chain's CDR3 is CASSLQQGEAFF. The CDR3 nucleotides are TGTGCCAGCAGCCTCCAACAGGGTGAGGCTTTCTTT.

The rearrangement links TRBV7-9 to TRBJ2-5; D possibly corresponds to TRBD2 (6 bases). V gave up 3 bases and J gave up 1 base, with 15 bases separating them. The length of the CDR3 is 16 residues. Germline values: CDR1 SEHNR, CDR2 FQNEAQ (reference sequence). DNA of the CDR3: TGTGCCAGCAGCTTCCCGGGGAGGTCGGCCCAAGAGACCCAGTACTTC. This codes for CASSFPGRSAQETQYF.

This clonotype was seen many times. This chain joins TRBV7-2 and TRBJ1-4; no definite D call. CDR3 length: 14 residues. Germline values: CDR1 SGHTA, CDR2 FQGNSA. The V gene lost 5 bases and the J gene lost 8 bases, with 15 bases spanning the gap. The CDR3 region is CASSRRLESEKLFF. The DNA for the CDR3 is TGTGCCAGCAGCCGCCGACTCGAAAGCGAAAAACTGTTTTTT.

CDR3 DNA: TGTGCCATCGGGGCCAGCCGCACAGATACGCAGTATTTT. It codes for CAIGASRTDTQYF. This chain connects TRBV10-3 to TRBJ2-3, with D possibly TRBD1 on 5 matching bases. CDR1 is ENHRY, CDR2 SYGVKD, per germline. Between the trimmed V and J ends, which lost 8 bases and 1 base, there was a span of 10 bases. The CDR3 sequence is 13 residues long.

This clonotype was seen many times. The chain is built from TRBV11-3 and TRBJ1-2; D may be TRBD1 (6 bases). V gave up 3 bases and J gave up 4 bases, with 24 bases separating them. The CDR3 runs 18 residues. Germline assignment: CDR1 SGHNT and CDR2 YENEEA. The CDR3 DNA follows: TGTGCCAGCAGCTTTAGGAGGGGAGAGGTGGGGGCTCTCTATGGCTACACCTTC. It codes for CASSFRRGEVGALYGYTF.

The V and J genes are TRBV3-1 and TRBJ2-1; D may correspond to TRBD1 or TRBD2 (5 bases each). V gave up 4 bases and J gave up 4 bases, with 11 bases separating them. The CDR3 is 14 amino acids. Germline loops: CDR1 LGHDT, CDR2 YNNKEL (reference sequence). The CDR3 nucleotides read TGTGCCAGCAGCCCGGGGACGGGGTACAATGAGCAGTTCTTC. Amino acid sequence: CASSPGTGYNEQFF.

This clonotype was counted ten times or more. The genes are TRBV5-1 and TRBJ2-3, with 9 bases matching TRBD1. This CDR3 is 14 amino acids long. Germline CDR1 SGHRS, CDR2 YFSETQ. V lost 4 bases, J lost 1 base, and 1 base stayed unmatched. CDR3 in amino acids: CASSRQGGTDTQYF. In nucleotides, the CDR3 is TGCGCCAGCAGCCGACAGGGGGGCACAGATACGCAGTATTTT.

This clonotype was detected many times. The chain combines TRBV2 with TRBJ2-7, with TRBD2 matching 9 bases. The CDR3 runs to 17 residues. The germline gives CDR1 SNHLY, CDR2 FYNNEI. The J segment lost 6 bases and the V segment lost 3 bases, leaving 15 bases of the junction unmatched. The CDR3 here is CASSERLAGDIIGEQYF. CDR3 DNA: TGTGCCAGCAGTGAGAGGTTAGCGGGGGACATAATCGGCGAGCAGTACTTC.

This clonotype was picked up a small number of times. The rearrangement joins TRBV29-1 to TRBJ2-5, with D possibly TRBD1 on 6 matching bases. There are 14 residues in the CDR3. Deletions cut 5 bases from V and 2 bases from J, with 15 bases between. CDR1 is SQVTM, CDR2 ANQGSEA, per germline. DNA of the CDR3: TGCAGCGTTACCCAGGGGTTGGGACAAGAGACCCAGTACTTC. Its protein product is CSVTQGLGQETQYF.

The V and J genes are TRBV5-4 and TRBJ1-1, with D perhaps TRBD1 (5 bases). Germline-derived CDR1 and CDR2 are SGHNT and YYREEE (reference sequence). Trimming shortened V by 4 bases and J by 3 bases, and 10 bases separated the two germline ends. The CDR3 is made up of 13 amino acids. CDR3 sequence (DNA): TGTGCCAGCAGCCTGGGGCAGGACACTGAAGCTTTCTTT. This codes for CASSLGQDTEAFF.

This clonotype was counted between two and nine times. This sequence joins TRBV10-2 and TRBJ1-1, with 9 nucleotides matching TRBD1. The germline V gene encodes CDR1 WSHSY and CDR2 SAAADI. V lost 10 bases to trimming and J lost 3 bases; unmatched junction nucleotides: 3. CDR3 length: 12 residues. The CDR3 is CATRDRDTEAFF. DNA for the CDR3: TGCGCCACCAGGGACAGGGACACTGAAGCTTTCTTT.

This clonotype was seen at least ten times. V usage is TRBV7-2 and J usage is TRBJ2-1; the match to TRBD2 covers 10 bases. The CDR3 covers 17 residues. Germline V gene sequence: CDR1 SGHTA, CDR2 FQGNSA. The V and J ends lost 2 bases and 4 bases, in that order; junction bases with no gene match: 8. CDR3 in DNA: TGTGCCAGCAGCTTAAGGCTAGCGGGAGCCCCTTACAATGAGCAGTTCTTC. The encoded protein is CASSLRLAGAPYNEQFF.

This clonotype occurred many times. The genes are TRBV20-1 and TRBJ1-4; TRBD1 agrees at 7 bases. CDR1 and CDR2 from the germline V gene are DFQATT and SNEGSKA (reference sequence). This CDR3 has 14 amino acids. The V and J ends lost 5 bases and 7 bases, in that order; junction bases with no gene match: 10. The CDR3 DNA is TGCAGTGCTCCCCGTGGAGGGGGCGGTGAAAAACTGTTTTTT. It translates to CSAPRGGGGEKLFF.

This clonotype was seen a few times. CDR3 coding DNA: TGTGCCAGCAGCCCACTTGCAACTAATGAAAAACTGTTTTTT. This translates into CASSPLATNEKLFF. V usage is TRBV5-6 and J usage is TRBJ1-4; the D is unclear. The CDR3 runs 14 residues. Germline V CDR1 and CDR2: SGHDT, YYEEEE. V dropped 4 bases and J dropped 0 bases, with 7 bases sitting between them.

This clonotype was counted many times. The chain has TRBV20-1 and TRBJ1-2; D is possibly TRBD1 (6 bases). Germline V lookup: CDR1 DFQATT, CDR2 SNEGSKA (reference sequence). V shed 6 bases and J shed 3 bases, with 14 bases lying between them. This CDR3 comprises 13 residues. The CDR3 protein is CSATRGGDYGYTF. In DNA, the CDR3 is TGCAGTGCCACTCGAGGGGGGGACTATGGCTACACCTTC.

V is TRBV18 and J is TRBJ2-2; D unresolved. The V end was cut by 6 bases, the J end by 6 bases, with 11 bases between. Germline V gene data show CDR1 as KGHSH and CDR2 as LQKENI. The CDR3 is made up of 13 amino acids. The CDR3 spells CASSQYGSGELFF. CDR3 DNA sequence: TGTGCCAGCTCTCAATATGGGTCCGGGGAGCTGTTTTTT.